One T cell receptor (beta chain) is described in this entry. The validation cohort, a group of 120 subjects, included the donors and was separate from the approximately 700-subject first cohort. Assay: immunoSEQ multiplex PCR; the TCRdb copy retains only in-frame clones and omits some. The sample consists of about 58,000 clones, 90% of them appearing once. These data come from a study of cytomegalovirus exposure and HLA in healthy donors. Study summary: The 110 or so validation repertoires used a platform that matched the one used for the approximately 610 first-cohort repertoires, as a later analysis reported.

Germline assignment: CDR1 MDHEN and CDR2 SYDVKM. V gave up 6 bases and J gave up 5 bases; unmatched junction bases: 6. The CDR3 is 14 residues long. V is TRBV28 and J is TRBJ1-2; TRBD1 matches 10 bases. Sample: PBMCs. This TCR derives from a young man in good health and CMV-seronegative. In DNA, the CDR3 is TGTGCCAGCAGCCCATCGGACAGGGGGTATGGCTACACCTTC. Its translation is CASSPSDRGYGYTF.